This TCR beta chain was recorded in a study of T cell repertoires in cytomegalovirus infection. Study as a whole: The authors relied on CMV epitopes, both recently identified HLA-C-restricted and well-studied HLA-B-restricted. Shared public TCR beta signatures pointed to both CMV infection and a matching HLA type.

Worth noting for this clonotype: Its antigen remains unidentified.

Study results and limitations: Identification of carriers of CMV plus the relevant HLA was performed using cumulative public TCR beta family frequency. Clonotype analysis showed dominance of the ex vivo response by HLA-C-restricted CMV-specific TCR beta clonotypes.

V was pared by 0 bases and J by 2 bases, with 8 bases between. CDR1 and CDR2 (germline): MNHEY, SVGAGI. The CDR3 sequence is 14 residues long. TCRdb re-analysed the reads in MiXCR, keeping a single row per CDR3 protein. The sample consists of roughly 160,000 distinct CDR3 sequences, about a fifth of them appearing once. This chain links TRBV6-5 with TRBJ2-7; D ambiguous. This sequence originates from a human donor in good health (CMV status not recorded). Some clones in this sample may be carry-over from other donors' samples. Sequenced here: CD8+ T cells from cultured PBMCs, sampled from culture after CMV antigen stimulation. The CDR3 sequence: CASSYSIETYEQYF. As DNA, the CDR3 is TGTGCCAGCAGTTACTCGATAGAAACCTACGAGCAGTACTTC.